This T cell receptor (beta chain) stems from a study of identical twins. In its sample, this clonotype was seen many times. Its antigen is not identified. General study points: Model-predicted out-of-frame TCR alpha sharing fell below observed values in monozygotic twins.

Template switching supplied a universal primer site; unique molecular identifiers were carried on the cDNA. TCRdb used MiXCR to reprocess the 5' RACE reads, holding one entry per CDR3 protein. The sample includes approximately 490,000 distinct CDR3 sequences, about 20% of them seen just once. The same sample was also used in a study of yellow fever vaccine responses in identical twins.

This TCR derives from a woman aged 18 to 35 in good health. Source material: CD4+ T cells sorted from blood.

Here the CDR3 reads CASTETGLTSNEQFF. In nucleotides, the CDR3 is TGTGCCAGCACCGAGACAGGGCTGACGAGTAATGAGCAGTTCTTC. The chain recombines TRBV28 with TRBJ2-1; 7 bases map to TRBD1. The germline V gene has CDR1 MDHEN and CDR2 SYDVKM. This CDR3 comprises 15 residues. After removal of 7 bases from V and 7 bases from J, the junction contained 13 bases not matched to a gene.